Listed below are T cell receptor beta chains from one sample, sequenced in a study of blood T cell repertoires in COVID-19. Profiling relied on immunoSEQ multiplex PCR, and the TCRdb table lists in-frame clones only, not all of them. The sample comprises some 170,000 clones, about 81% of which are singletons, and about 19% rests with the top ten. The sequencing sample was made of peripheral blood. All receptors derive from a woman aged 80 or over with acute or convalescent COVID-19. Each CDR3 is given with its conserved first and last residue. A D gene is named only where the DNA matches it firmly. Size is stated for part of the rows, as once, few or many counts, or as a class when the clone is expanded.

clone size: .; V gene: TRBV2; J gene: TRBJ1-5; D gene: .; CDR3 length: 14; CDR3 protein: CASSEARGYQPQHF
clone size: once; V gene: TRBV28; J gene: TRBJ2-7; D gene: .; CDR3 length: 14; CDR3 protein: CASSRGRVPYEQYF
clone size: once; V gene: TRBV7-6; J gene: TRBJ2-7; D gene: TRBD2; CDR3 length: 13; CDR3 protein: CASSSGGGYEQYF
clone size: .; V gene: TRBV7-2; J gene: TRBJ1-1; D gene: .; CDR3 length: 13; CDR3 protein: CASSLRRGTEAFF
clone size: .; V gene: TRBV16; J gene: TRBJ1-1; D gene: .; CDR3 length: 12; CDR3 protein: CASSQLDTEAFF
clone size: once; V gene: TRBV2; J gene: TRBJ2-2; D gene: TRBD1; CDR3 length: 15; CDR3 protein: CASKADRGRTGELFF
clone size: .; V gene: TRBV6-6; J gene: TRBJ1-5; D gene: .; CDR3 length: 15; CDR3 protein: CASSYHGQSNQPQHF
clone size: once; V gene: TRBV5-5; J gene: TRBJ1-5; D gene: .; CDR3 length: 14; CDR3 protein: CASRGGALDQPQHF
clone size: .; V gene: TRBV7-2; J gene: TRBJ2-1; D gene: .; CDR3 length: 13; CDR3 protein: CASSLVTYNEQFF
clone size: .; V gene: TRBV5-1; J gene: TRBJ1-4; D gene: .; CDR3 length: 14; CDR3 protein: CASSLMVGNEKLFF
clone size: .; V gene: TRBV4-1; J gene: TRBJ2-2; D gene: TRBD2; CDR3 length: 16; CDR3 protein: CASSPTSGSPSGELFF